The 6 T cell receptor beta chains below come from one sample, sequenced in a study of shared clonotypes between healthy human individuals. TCRdb keeps only in-frame clones here, not all; method: immunoSEQ multiplex PCR. The table records fewer than 1 million clones, about 97% of them present only once. Positively selected for CCR7, the CD45RO-negative cells used as naive CD8 cells excluded terminally differentiated effector memory CD45RA+ cells. Specimen: naive CD8+ T cells sorted from blood. The receptors derive from a man aged 25-40 years in good health.

The chain links TRBV5-4 to TRBJ2-7; the D call may be TRBD1 or TRBD2 (5 bases each). Trimming shortened V by 4 bases and J by 5 bases, and 10 bases separated the two germline ends. The germline V gene encodes CDR1 SGHNT and CDR2 YYREEE (reference sequence). This CDR3 is built from 12 residues. The CDR3 DNA reads as TGTGCCAGCAGCCTAAGGGGAGACGAGCAGTACTTC. Residues: CASSLRGDEQYF.

The rearrangement uses TRBV5-5 and TRBJ1-3; D gene ambiguous. The CDR3 runs 17 residues. Trimming shortened V by 2 bases and J by 0 bases, and 15 bases separated the two germline ends. The germline V gene encodes CDR1 SGHKS and CDR2 YYEKEE (reference sequence). DNA for the CDR3: TGTGCCAGCAGCTTTTGCGCAGGCTGCTACTCTGGAAACACCATATATTTT. It specifies CASSFCAGCYSGNTIYF. Based on the CDR3 plus reference TRBV5-5 and TRBJ1-3, the full variable domain is DAGVTQSPTHLIKTRGQQVTLRCSPISGHKSVSWYQQVLGQGPQFIFQYYEKEERGRGNFPDRFSARQFPNYSSELNVNALLLGDSALYLCASSFCAGCYSGNTIYFGEGSWLTVV.

The rearrangement joins TRBV11-2 to TRBJ2-5; 7 nucleotides line up with TRBD2. CDR3 length: 18 residues. The J segment lost 1 base and the V segment lost 1 base, leaving 12 bases of the junction unmatched. The germline V gene encodes CDR1 SGHAT and CDR2 FQNNGV. CDR3 sequence (DNA): TGTGCCAGCAGCTTAGGACTAGCTGGGGAAAGGGCCCAAGAGACCCAGTACTTC. Its translation: CASSLGLAGERAQETQYF.

In this sample, this clone turned up a few times. J is TRBJ2-2 and V is TRBV7-9; 10 bases line up with TRBD1. V gave up 5 bases and J gave up 5 bases; unmatched junction bases: 5. CDR1 SEHNR and CDR2 FQNEAQ come from the germline V gene (reference sequence). The CDR3 length is 15 residues. CDR3 bases: TGTGCCAGCAGCCCCGGACAGGGGGATACCGGGGAGCTGTTTTTT. Protein: CASSPGQGDTGELFF.

The chain couples TRBV6-5 to TRBJ2-7, with D perhaps TRBD2 (7 bases). The length of the CDR3 is 13 residues. The ends were cut back, 5 bases at V and 6 bases at J, with 14 bases in the middle. Germline loops: CDR1 MNHEY, CDR2 SVGAGI. DNA for the CDR3: TGTGCCAGCAGTACGGGGGGCTCAAGCGAGCAGTACTTC. Its translation: CASSTGGSSEQYF.

This chain joins TRBV18 and TRBJ2-1; 13 nucleotides agree with TRBD2. CDR1 KGHSH and CDR2 LQKENI come from the germline V gene. The CDR3 runs 15 residues. Trimming at V came to 4 bases and at J to 9 bases, leaving 6 bases not matched to a gene. The CDR3 DNA reads as TGTGCCAGCTCACAGCCGACTAGCGGGAGGTCTGAGCAGTTCTTC. Its translation is CASSQPTSGRSEQFF. The whole variable domain, filled in from reference TRBV18 and TRBJ2-1, reads NAGVMQNPRHLVRRRGQEARLRCSPMKGHSHVYWYRQLPEEGLKFMVYLQKENIIDESGMPKERFSAEFPKEGPSILRIQQVVRGDSAAYFCASSQPTSGRSEQFFGPGTRLTVL.